The 28 T cell receptor beta chains below were found in one sample sequenced in a study of cytomegalovirus exposure and HLA in healthy donors. PCR involved 60 Vbeta and 13 Jbeta primers. Data came from immunoSEQ multiplex PCR; TCRdb stores just in-frame clones and leaves some out. The data show approximately 130,000 clones, with around 86% seen just once and about 0.71% held by the top ten. The sequenced material came from PBMCs. Every receptor here comes from a man younger than 35 in good health and CMV-seronegative.

The V call is TRBV13, the J call TRBJ2-1, with D maybe TRBD1 (5 bases). V dropped 4 bases and J dropped 9 bases, with 10 bases sitting between them. In germline, CDR1 is PRHDT, CDR2 FYEKMQ (reference sequence). CDR3 size: 12 residues. As DNA, the CDR3 is TGTGCCAGCAGCTGGGGTGGGGCTGAGCAGTTCTTC. It is translated as CASSWGGAEQFF.

The chain uses TRBV6-5 and TRBJ1-1; possible D gene TRBD1, 5 bases. The CDR3 sequence is 14 residues long. Trimming removed 2 bases at V and 3 bases at J, with 10 bases between. Germline CDR1 is MNHEY and CDR2 is SVGAGI. CDR3 region: CASSYVGGDTEAFF. DNA of the CDR3: TGTGCCAGCAGTTACGTTGGGGGGGACACTGAAGCTTTCTTT.

The genes are TRBV5-4 and TRBJ2-7; 9 bases fit TRBD1. The CDR3 covers 16 residues. V dropped 2 bases and J dropped 3; count of bases not matched to a gene: 9. Germline-derived CDR1 and CDR2 are SGHNT and YYREEE (reference sequence). CDR3 bases: TGTGCCAGCAGCTTCGCCGGGGGACAGGGAGACTACGAGCAGTACTTC. Amino acids: CASSFAGGQGDYEQYF.

This clone showed up just a few times. The J gene is TRBJ1-2, the V gene TRBV28; the D gene is possibly TRBD1 (6 bases). The CDR3 loop spans 13 amino acids. Germline values: CDR1 MDHEN, CDR2 SYDVKM. V lost 5 bases, J lost 5 bases, and 12 bases lay in between. CDR3 coding DNA: TGTGCCAGCAGTCGCCTTGGACAGTATGGCTACACCTTC. This codes for CASSRLGQYGYTF.

The chain recombines TRBV7-2 with TRBJ1-1; a possible D gene is TRBD1 (5 bases). This CDR3 spans 13 amino acids. V was pared by 3 bases and J by 3 bases, with 8 bases between. From germline, CDR1 is SGHTA and CDR2 FQGNSA. The CDR3 spells CASSLGTYTEAFF. In DNA, the CDR3 is TGTGCCAGCAGCTTGGGGACTTACACTGAAGCTTTCTTT.

V gene TRBV28 combines with J gene TRBJ2-5, with D possibly matching TRBD1 (5 bases). Germline assignment: CDR1 MDHEN and CDR2 SYDVKM. The germline V and J ends were trimmed by 5 bases and 5 bases, with 18 bases remaining between them. The CDR3 length is 15 residues. This CDR3 reads CASSQVGRVGETQYF. DNA of the CDR3: TGTGCCAGCAGTCAGGTCGGCAGGGTGGGGGAGACCCAGTACTTC.

This clone was observed a handful of times. In the same sample, other DNA sequences code for this CDR3. CDR3 nucleotides: TGCAGTGCTCTTGCGGGCTACACCTTC. Residues: CSALAGYTF. The chain has TRBV20-1 and TRBJ1-2; unclear D gene. Per germline, CDR1 DFQATT and CDR2 SNEGSKA (reference sequence). V gave up 5 bases and J gave up 8 bases, with 6 bases separating them. The CDR3 covers 9 residues.

This clone was observed a few times. The rearrangement links TRBV9 to TRBJ1-1; a weak D match, TRBD1 (6 bases). This CDR3 contains 15 residues. From germline, CDR1 is SGDLS and CDR2 YYNGEE. Trimming took 3 bases from V and 1 from J, leaving 13 bases between them. The CDR3 nucleotides read TGTGCCAGCAGCGGATGGGACACAGGGAACACTGAAGCTTTCTTT. This encodes CASSGWDTGNTEAFF. The full variable domain, rest sourced from reference TRBV9 and TRBJ1-1, is DSGVTQTPKHLITATGQRVTLRCSPRSGDLSVYWYQQSLDQGLQFLIQYYNGEERAKGNILERFSAQQFPDLHSELNLSSLELGDSALYFCASSGWDTGNTEAFFGQGTRLTVV.

This chain uses TRBV7-2 with TRBJ2-7, with D hard to call. There are 12 residues in the CDR3. CDR1 SGHTA and CDR2 FQGNSA come from the germline V gene. Deletions cut 2 bases from V and 2 bases from J, with 4 bases between. The chain's CDR3 is CASSLTAYEQYF. As DNA, the CDR3 is TGTGCCAGCAGCTTAACAGCCTACGAGCAGTACTTC.

The rearrangement links TRBV5-6 to TRBJ2-2; no clear D gene. This CDR3 is 17 amino acids long. V was shortened by 0 bases and J by 2 bases, with 14 bases between the two germline ends. Germline lookup yields CDR1 SGHDT and CDR2 YYEEEE. The CDR3 loop reads CASSLAELGHNTGELFF. In nucleotides, the CDR3 is TGTGCCAGCAGCTTGGCCGAGCTGGGCCATAACACCGGGGAGCTGTTTTTT.

The chain uses TRBV19 and TRBJ2-1, with a weak D call TRBD2 (5 bases). Trimming left V 7 bases short and J 4 bases short, with 14 bases between. Looked up from germline, CDR1 is LNHDA and CDR2 is SQIVND (reference sequence). The length of the CDR3 is 14 residues. CDR3 in amino acids: CASKVGEPYNEQFF. In DNA form, the CDR3 reads TGTGCCAGTAAAGTCGGGGAACCTTACAATGAGCAGTTCTTC.

The V gene is TRBV5-6, the J gene TRBJ1-5; unclear D gene. V lost 7 bases and J 2 bases, leaving 13 bases between the germline ends. There are 14 residues in the CDR3. The germline V gene encodes CDR1 SGHDT and CDR2 YYEEEE. The CDR3 bases are TGTGCCAGCGGCGCCGCCGGGGGCAATCAGCCCCAGCATTTT. This encodes CASGAAGGNQPQHF.

V and J are TRBV28 and TRBJ2-3, with a weak D call TRBD2 (5 bases). V was shortened by 6 bases and J by 0 bases, with 19 bases between the two germline ends. The V gene's germline CDR1 is MDHEN and CDR2 SYDVKM. CDR3 size: 17 residues. This chain's CDR3 is CASSPAGEPTSTDTQYF. CDR3 nucleotide sequence: TGTGCCAGCAGCCCCGCCGGGGAGCCCACTAGCACAGATACGCAGTATTTT.

This sequence joins TRBV30 and TRBJ2-7; 7 bases fit TRBD1. Looked up from germline, CDR1 is GTSNPN and CDR2 is SVGIG (reference sequence). This CDR3 is 15 amino acids long. V trimming: 3 bases; J trimming: 2 bases; junction bases outside the gene matches: 10. The CDR3 region is CAWSGDQGDPYEQYF. The CDR3 nucleotides read TGTGCCTGGAGCGGGGATCAGGGGGACCCCTACGAGCAGTACTTC.

The CDR3 loop reads CASTHDTGTVYGYTF. As DNA, the CDR3 is TGTGCCAGTACTCACGATACCGGGACAGTCTATGGCTACACCTTC. This chain uses TRBV19 with TRBJ1-2, with 7 bases aligning to TRBD1. Germline-derived CDR1 and CDR2 are LNHDA and SQIVND (reference sequence). The CDR3 runs to 15 residues. With 7 bases clipped from V and 4 bases from J, the junction kept 12 bases outside the gene matches.

The V call is TRBV7-2, the J call TRBJ2-6, with D perhaps matching TRBD2 (6 bases). The V and J ends lost 5 bases and 0 bases respectively, with 11 bases between them. This CDR3 has 16 amino acids. From germline, CDR1 is SGHTA and CDR2 FQGNSA. The DNA of the CDR3 is TGTGCCAGCAGCGCGGGACTGTTCTCTGGGGCCAACGTCCTGACTTTC. Translating gives CASSAGLFSGANVLTF.

The chain recombines TRBV7-8 with TRBJ2-1; TRBD2 matches 9 bases. Losses at the gene ends were 5 bases for V and 14 bases for J; bases not matched to a gene: 13. The CDR3 has 14 residues. Per germline, CDR1 SGHVS and CDR2 FQNEAQ. CDR3 bases: TGTGCCAGCAGCGCGAACGTAGGGCGGGGGGGCGAGTTCTTC. Its translation is CASSANVGRGGEFF.

The CDR3 region has the DNA TGTGCCAGCAGCTTAGCGAGGGCCGACAGCAATCAGCCCCAGCATTTT. Translating it yields CASSLARADSNQPQHF. The chain joins TRBV7-2 to TRBJ1-5; no clear D. This CDR3 has 16 amino acids. V was clipped by 0 bases and J by 1 base, with 10 bases between them. Germline CDR1 is SGHTA and CDR2 is FQGNSA.

This clone appeared once. The CDR3 region is CASSPGGGVGMAQHF. CDR3 nucleotide sequence: TGCGCCAGCAGCCCTGGTGGGGGGGTAGGGATGGCCCAGCATTTT. The rearrangement uses TRBV5-1 and TRBJ1-5; weak D call: TRBD1 (5 bases). V lost 4 bases and J 11 bases, leaving 22 bases between the germline ends. The CDR3 is 15 residues long. CDR1 SGHRS and CDR2 YFSETQ come from the germline V gene.

This clone came up a few times. The chain carries TRBV6-1 and TRBJ1-1; D perhaps matches TRBD1 (6 bases). V shed 1 base and J shed 10 bases, with 22 bases lying between them. The CDR3 has 16 residues. CDR1 is MNHNS and CDR2 is SASEGT in the germline V gene. The CDR3 DNA sequence: TGTGCCAGCAGTGAAGTCGGAATAGGGGGGGGGCGTAGAGCTTTCTTT. It is translated as CASSEVGIGGGRRAFF.

The CDR3 DNA sequence: TGTGCCAGCAGCCCCGGGGACCGAAATCTAGCGGTGAAGTTCTACGAGCAGTACTTC. Protein: CASSPGDRNLAVKFYEQYF. The J gene is TRBJ2-7, the V gene TRBV13, with TRBD2 matching 7 bases. This CDR3 is built from 19 residues. Trimming at V came to 5 bases and at J to 3 bases, leaving 22 bases not matched to a gene. Germline V CDR1 and CDR2: PRHDT, FYEKMQ (reference sequence).

The chain carries TRBV5-6 and TRBJ1-3; possible D gene TRBD1, 5 bases. The V end was cut by 0 bases, the J end by 4 bases, with 20 bases between. The V gene's germline CDR1 is SGHDT and CDR2 YYEEEE. The CDR3 length is 18 residues. The CDR3 DNA reads as TGTGCCAGCAGCTTGGTTCTGTACGCCCGGGGGTGGGGAAACACCATATATTTT. Amino acid sequence: CASSLVLYARGWGNTIYF.

The rearrangement links TRBV7-9 to TRBJ2-3; a possible D gene is TRBD2 (8 bases). CDR1 is SEHNR and CDR2 is FQNEAQ in the germline V gene (reference sequence). This CDR3 contains 19 residues. V was cut by 3 bases and J by 1 base, with 23 bases left in between. The CDR3 sequence: CASSFRDRTGTRGTDTQYF. The CDR3 bases are TGTGCCAGCAGCTTCCGGGACAGAACCGGGACTAGGGGCACAGATACGCAGTATTTT.

This sequence joins TRBV7-9 and TRBJ1-4, with 7 bases aligning to TRBD1. The CDR3 consists of 15 residues. Germline CDR1 and CDR2: SEHNR and FQNEAQ (reference sequence). J gave up 3 bases and V 5 bases, and 6 bases lay outside the gene matches. The CDR3 sequence: CASSTRQGPNEKLFF. CDR3 nucleotide sequence: TGTGCCAGCAGCACCAGACAGGGACCTAATGAAAAACTGTTTTTT. The full variable domain, in which reference TRBV7-9 and TRBJ1-4 provide the parts outside the CDR3, is DTGVSQNPRHKITKRGQNVTFRCDPISEHNRLYWYRQTLGQGPEFLTYFQNEAQLEKSRLLSDRFSAERPKGSFSTLEIQRTEQGDSAMYLCASSTRQGPNEKLFFGSGTQLSVL.

The gene calls are TRBV6-5 and TRBJ1-4, with TRBD1 matching 7 bases. The V and J ends lost 7 bases and 5 bases, in that order; junction bases with no gene match: 7. This CDR3 contains 14 residues. Germline CDR1 reads MNHEY; CDR2 reads SVGAGI. The CDR3 bases are TGTGCCAGCAACCCGACAGGGACCAATGAAAAACTGTTTTTT. Its protein product is CASNPTGTNEKLFF.

V gene TRBV2 combines with J gene TRBJ2-7; 8 bases fit TRBD1. With 4 bases clipped from V and 2 bases from J, the junction kept 4 bases outside the gene matches. CDR3 size: 14 residues. Germline CDR1 and CDR2: SNHLY and FYNNEI. DNA of the CDR3: TGTGCCAGCAGTGGTACAGGGGGGCCCTACGAGCAGTACTTC. This gives the protein CASSGTGGPYEQYF.

The chain couples TRBV7-8 to TRBJ1-2, with a weak D call TRBD1 (6 bases). CDR3 length: 15 residues. The germline gives CDR1 SGHVS, CDR2 FQNEAQ. Trimming left V 5 bases short and J 6 bases short, with 19 bases between. The chain's CDR3 is CASSSGPRGVNGYTF. The CDR3 DNA reads TGTGCCAGCAGCAGCGGCCCCAGGGGAGTCAATGGCTACACCTTC.

V usage is TRBV4-3 and J usage is TRBJ2-6; 16 bases line up with TRBD2. With 4 bases clipped from V and 5 bases from J, the junction kept 5 bases outside the gene matches. Germline CDR1 and CDR2: LGHNA and YSLEER. The CDR3 has 18 amino acids. The CDR3 reads CASSPGLAGGARANVLTF. Here the CDR3 DNA reads TGCGCCAGCAGCCCGGGACTAGCGGGGGGGGCAAGGGCCAACGTCCTGACTTTC.